This T cell receptor (beta chain) was sequenced in a study of OX40 agonist ivuxolimab in advanced cancers. Study-wide points: Among the lowest peripheral clonal expansion occurred in 0.1-3.0 mg/kg partial responders.

V was shortened by 1 base and J by 0 bases, with 12 bases between the two germline ends. This CDR3 is 16 amino acids long. Germline CDR1 and CDR2: LGHNA and YSLEER. Repertoires were generated with immunoSEQ multiplex PCR, while TCRdb's copy carries only in-frame clones and drops some. The sample shows 26,000 or so clones, approximately 84% of them seen only once. To note about this clone: Its matching antigen is unknown.

This chain joins TRBV4-3 and TRBJ1-2; D remains ambiguous. This TCR was recovered from an adult with an advanced solid tumor such as melanoma, head and neck, liver or kidney cancer. The source was CD4+ or CD8+ T cells sorted from blood, collected in a trial of the OX40 agonist ivuxolimab. The CDR3 loop is CASSQVVGPTNYGYTF. Written as DNA, the CDR3 is TGCGCCAGCAGCCAAGTCGTCGGACCGACTAACTATGGCTACACCTTC.